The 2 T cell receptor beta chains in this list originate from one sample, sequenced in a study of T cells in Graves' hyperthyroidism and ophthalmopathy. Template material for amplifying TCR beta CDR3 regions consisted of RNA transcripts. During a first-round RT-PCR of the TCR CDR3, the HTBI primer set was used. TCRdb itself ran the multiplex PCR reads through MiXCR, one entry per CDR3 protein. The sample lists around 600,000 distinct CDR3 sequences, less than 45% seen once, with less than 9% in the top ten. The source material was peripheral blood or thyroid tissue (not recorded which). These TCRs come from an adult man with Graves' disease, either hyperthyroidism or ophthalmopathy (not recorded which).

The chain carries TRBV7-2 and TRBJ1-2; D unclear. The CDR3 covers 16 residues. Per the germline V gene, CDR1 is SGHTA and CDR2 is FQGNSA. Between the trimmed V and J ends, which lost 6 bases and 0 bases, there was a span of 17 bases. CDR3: CASSSHQGSSNYGYTF. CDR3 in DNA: TGTGCCAGCAGTTCGCACCAAGGGTCGTCTAACTATGGCTACACCTTC.

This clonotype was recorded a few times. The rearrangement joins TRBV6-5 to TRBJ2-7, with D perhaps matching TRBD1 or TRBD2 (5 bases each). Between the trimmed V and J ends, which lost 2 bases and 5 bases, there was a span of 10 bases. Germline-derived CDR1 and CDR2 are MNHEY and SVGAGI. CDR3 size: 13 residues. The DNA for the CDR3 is TGTGCCAGCAGTTACGCCCGGGACCACGAGCAGTACTTC. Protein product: CASSYARDHEQYF.